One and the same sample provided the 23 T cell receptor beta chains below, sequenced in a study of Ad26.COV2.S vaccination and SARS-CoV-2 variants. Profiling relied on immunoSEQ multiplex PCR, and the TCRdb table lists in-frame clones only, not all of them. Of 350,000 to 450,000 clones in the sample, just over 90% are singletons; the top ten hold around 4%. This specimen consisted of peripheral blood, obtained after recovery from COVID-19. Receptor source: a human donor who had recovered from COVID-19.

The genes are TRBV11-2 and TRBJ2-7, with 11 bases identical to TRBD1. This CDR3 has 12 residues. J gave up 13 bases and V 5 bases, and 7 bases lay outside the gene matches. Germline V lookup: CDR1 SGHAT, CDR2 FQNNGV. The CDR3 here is CASSPGGTGGYF. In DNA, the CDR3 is TGTGCCAGCAGCCCAGGAGGGACAGGGGGTTACTTC.

The CDR3 DNA is TGTGCCAGCAGTCAGAGGGGGACCGAGCAGTACTTC. Translated, it gives CASSQRGTEQYF. The V call is TRBV12-3 or TRBV12-4, the J call TRBJ2-7; possibly TRBD1 for D (6 bases). V was shortened by 5 bases and J by 6 bases, with 11 bases between the two germline ends. The CDR3 contains 12 residues.

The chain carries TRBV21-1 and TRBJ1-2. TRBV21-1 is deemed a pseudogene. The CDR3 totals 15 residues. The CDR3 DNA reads TGTGCCAGCAGCAAAGGAGGAGTGCTTAACTATGGCTACACCTTC. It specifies CASSKGGVLNYGYTF.

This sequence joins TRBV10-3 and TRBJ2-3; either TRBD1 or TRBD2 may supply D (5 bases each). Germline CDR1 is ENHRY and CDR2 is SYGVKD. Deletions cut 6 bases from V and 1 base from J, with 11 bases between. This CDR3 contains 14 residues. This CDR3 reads CAIRRLGGTDTQYF. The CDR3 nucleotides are TGTGCCATCAGGCGTTTGGGGGGCACAGATACGCAGTATTTT.

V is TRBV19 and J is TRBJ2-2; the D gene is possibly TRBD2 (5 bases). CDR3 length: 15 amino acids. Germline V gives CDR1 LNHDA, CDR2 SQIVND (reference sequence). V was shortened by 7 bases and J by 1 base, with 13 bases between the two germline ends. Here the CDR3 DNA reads TGTGCCAGTAACCAGGACGGAGGGAACACCGGGGAGCTGTTTTTT. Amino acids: CASNQDGGNTGELFF.

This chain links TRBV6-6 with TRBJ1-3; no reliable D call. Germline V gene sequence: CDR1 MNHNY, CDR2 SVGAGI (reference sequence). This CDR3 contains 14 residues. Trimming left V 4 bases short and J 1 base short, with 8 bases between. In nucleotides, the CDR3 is TGTGCCAGCAGTTTAGAGAGATCTGGAAACACCATATATTTT. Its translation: CASSLERSGNTIYF.

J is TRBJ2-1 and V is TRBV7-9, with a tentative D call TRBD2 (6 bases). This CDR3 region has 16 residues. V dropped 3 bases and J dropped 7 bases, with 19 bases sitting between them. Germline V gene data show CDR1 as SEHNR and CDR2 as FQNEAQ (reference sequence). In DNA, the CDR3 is TGTGCCAGCAGCTTGGCGGGGTGGGACGGGGATAATGAGCAGTTCTTC. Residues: CASSLAGWDGDNEQFF.

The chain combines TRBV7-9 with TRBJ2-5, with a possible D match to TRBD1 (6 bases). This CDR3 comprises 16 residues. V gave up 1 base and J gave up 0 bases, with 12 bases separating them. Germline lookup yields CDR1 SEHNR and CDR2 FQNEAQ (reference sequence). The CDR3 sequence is CASSLGPGADQETQYF. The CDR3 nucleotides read TGTGCCAGCAGCTTAGGGCCAGGGGCGGACCAAGAGACCCAGTACTTC.

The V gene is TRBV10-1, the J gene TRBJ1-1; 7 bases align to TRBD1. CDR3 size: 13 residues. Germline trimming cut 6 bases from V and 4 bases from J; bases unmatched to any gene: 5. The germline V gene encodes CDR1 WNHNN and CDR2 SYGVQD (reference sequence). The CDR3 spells CASREDRFTEAFF. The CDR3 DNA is TGCGCCAGCAGGGAGGACAGGTTCACTGAAGCTTTCTTT.

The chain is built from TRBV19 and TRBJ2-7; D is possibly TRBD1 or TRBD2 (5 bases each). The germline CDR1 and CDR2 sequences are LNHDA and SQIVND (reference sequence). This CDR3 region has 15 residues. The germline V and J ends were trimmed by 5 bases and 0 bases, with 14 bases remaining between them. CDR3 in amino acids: CASSEGWESSYEQYF. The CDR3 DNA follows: TGTGCCAGTAGTGAGGGGTGGGAGAGCTCCTACGAGCAGTACTTC.

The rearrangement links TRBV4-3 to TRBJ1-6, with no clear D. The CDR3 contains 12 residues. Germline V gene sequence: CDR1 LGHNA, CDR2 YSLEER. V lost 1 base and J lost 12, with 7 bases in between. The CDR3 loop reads CASSQGPGPLHF. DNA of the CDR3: TGCGCCAGCAGCCAAGGTCCCGGACCCCTCCACTTT.

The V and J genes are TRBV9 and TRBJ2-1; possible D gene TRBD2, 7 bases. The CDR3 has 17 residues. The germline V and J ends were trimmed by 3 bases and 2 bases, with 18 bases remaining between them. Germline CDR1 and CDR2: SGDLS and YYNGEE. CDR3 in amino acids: CASSGEGGFRTYNEQFF. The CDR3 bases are TGTGCCAGCAGCGGGGAGGGGGGCTTTCGCACCTACAATGAGCAGTTCTTC.

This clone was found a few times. The DNA for the CDR3 is TGTGCCAGCAGCCTGACAGGAAACTTTTATTCACCCCTCCACTTT. Translation gives CASSLTGNFYSPLHF. V is TRBV5-4 and J is TRBJ1-6; a weak D match, TRBD1 (6 bases). The CDR3 covers 15 residues. V was pared by 4 bases and J by 8 bases, with 16 bases between. CDR1 is SGHNT, CDR2 YYREEE, per germline (reference sequence).

The CDR3 sequence is CASSMRSWLNTEAFF. The DNA of the CDR3 is TGTGCCAGTAGTATGAGGAGTTGGCTGAACACTGAAGCTTTCTTT. The chain combines TRBV19 with TRBJ1-1; D remains ambiguous. The CDR3 consists of 15 residues. The V end was cut by 3 bases, the J end by 0 bases, with 11 bases between. Per the germline V gene, CDR1 is LNHDA and CDR2 is SQIVND (reference sequence).

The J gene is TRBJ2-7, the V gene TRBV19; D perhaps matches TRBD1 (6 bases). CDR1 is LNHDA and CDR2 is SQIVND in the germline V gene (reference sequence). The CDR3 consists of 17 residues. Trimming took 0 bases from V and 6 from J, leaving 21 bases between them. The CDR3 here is CASSIDLSQGRYVEQYF. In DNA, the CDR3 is TGTGCCAGTAGTATAGATCTTTCTCAGGGGCGGTATGTCGAGCAGTACTTC.

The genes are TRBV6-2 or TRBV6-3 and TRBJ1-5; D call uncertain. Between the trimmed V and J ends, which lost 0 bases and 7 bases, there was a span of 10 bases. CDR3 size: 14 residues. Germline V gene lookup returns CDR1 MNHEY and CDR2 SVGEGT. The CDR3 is CASSYSGYGQPQHF. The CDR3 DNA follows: TGTGCCAGCAGTTACTCGGGGTACGGACAGCCCCAGCATTTT.

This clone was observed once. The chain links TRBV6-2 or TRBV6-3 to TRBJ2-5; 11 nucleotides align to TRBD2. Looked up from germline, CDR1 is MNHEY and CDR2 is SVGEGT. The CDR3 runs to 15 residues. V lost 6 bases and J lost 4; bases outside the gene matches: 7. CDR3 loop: CASSRVAGGPETQYF. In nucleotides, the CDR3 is TGTGCCAGCAGCCGAGTAGCGGGGGGGCCAGAGACCCAGTACTTC.

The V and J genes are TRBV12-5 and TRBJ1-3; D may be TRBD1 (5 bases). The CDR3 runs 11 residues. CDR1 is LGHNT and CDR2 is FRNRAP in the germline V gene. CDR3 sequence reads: CAEVVGDTIYF. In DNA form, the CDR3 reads TGTGCGGAAGTGGTGGGGGACACCATATATTTT.

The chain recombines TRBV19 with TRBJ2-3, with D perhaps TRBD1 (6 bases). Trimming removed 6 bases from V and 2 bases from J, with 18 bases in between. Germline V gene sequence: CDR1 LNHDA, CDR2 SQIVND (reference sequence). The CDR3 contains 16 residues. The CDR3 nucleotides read TGTGCCAGTAGCGCCGCCAGGGGCCGATTCACAGATACGCAGTATTTT. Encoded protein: CASSAARGRFTDTQYF.

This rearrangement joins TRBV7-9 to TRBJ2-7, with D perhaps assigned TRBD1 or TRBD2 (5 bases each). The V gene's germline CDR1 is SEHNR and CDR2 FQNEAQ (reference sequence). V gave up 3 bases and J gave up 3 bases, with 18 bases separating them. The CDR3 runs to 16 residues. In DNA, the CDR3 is TGTGCCAGCAGCTTTTCCCAAGGGACCAATTTCTACGAGCAGTACTTC. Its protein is CASSFSQGTNFYEQYF.

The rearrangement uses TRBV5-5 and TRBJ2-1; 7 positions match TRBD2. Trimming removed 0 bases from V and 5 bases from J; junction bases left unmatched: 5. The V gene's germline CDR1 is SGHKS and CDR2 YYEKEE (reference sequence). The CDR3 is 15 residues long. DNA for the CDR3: TGTGCCAGCAGCTTGGATGTGGGGAGGGACAATGAGCAGTTCTTC. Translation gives CASSLDVGRDNEQFF.

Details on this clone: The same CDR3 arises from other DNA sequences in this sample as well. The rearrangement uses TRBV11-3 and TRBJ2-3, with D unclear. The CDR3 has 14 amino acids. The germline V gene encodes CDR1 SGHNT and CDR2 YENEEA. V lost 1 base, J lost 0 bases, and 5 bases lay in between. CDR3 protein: CASSLVGSTDTQYF. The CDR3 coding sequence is TGTGCCAGCAGCTTAGTCGGCAGCACAGATACGCAGTATTTT.

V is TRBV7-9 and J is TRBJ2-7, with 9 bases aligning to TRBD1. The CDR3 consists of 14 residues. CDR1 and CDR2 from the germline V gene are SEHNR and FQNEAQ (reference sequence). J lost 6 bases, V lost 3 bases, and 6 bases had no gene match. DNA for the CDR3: TGTGCCAGCAGCTTCGACAGGGGGTTCTTCGAGCAGTACTTC. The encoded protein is CASSFDRGFFEQYF.